The rows below give T cell receptor beta chains drawn from one sample of a study of OX40 agonist ivuxolimab in advanced cancers. Method: immunoSEQ multiplex PCR; TCRdb's copy keeps in-frame clones and lacks some. The sample shows 45,000 to 60,000 clones, approximately 89% of them seen only once. Sequenced here: CD4+ or CD8+ T cells sorted from blood, sampled in a trial of the OX40 agonist ivuxolimab. Receptors were obtained from an adult with an advanced solid tumor such as melanoma, head and neck, liver or kidney cancer. Each CDR3 is given with its conserved first and last residue. A D gene is named only where the DNA matches it firmly. The size of a clone is reported for some rows only, either as once, few or many, or as a class for expanded clones.

v_gene,abundance,j_gene,d_gene,CDR3nt,CDR3aa
TRBV5-1,NA,TRBJ1-1,TRBD1,TGCGCCAGCAGCTTGGGACAGGGGTGGGCTGAAGCTTTCTTT,CASSLGQGWAEAFF
TRBV7-9,once,TRBJ1-4,TRBD1,TGTGCCAGCAGCTTAAACAGGGGTGGGGAAAAACTGTTTTTT,CASSLNRGGEKLFF
TRBV28,NA,TRBJ1-2,NA,TGTGCCAGCAGTCAACTTTACGGTTATGGCTACACCTTC,CASSQLYGYGYTF
TRBV9,once,TRBJ2-3,TRBD2,TGTGCCAGCAGCGAGGACGGGCGGGGGGGCATAGATACGCAGTATTTT,CASSEDGRGGIDTQYF
TRBV19,NA,TRBJ1-2,NA,TGTGCCAGTAGTCCCCGGGGGCCGGACTATGGCTACACCTTC,CASSPRGPDYGYTF
TRBV5-1,NA,TRBJ1-1,NA,TGCGCCAGCAACCTCTGGGCAGGGCGAACTGAAGCTTTCTTT,CASNLWAGRTEAFF
TRBV4-2,NA,TRBJ2-7,TRBD1,TGTGCCAGCAGCAGGGGGACAGGGGTTTTAGAGCAGTACTTC,CASSRGTGVLEQYF
TRBV10-3,NA,TRBJ2-3,NA,TGTGCCATCAGGGGGGGGACACCGCGGACAGATACGCAGTATTTT,CAIRGGTPRTDTQYF
TRBV5-1,NA,TRBJ2-3,NA,TGCGCCAGCAGCGGAACGAGGGACAGCACAGATACGCAGTATTTT,CASSGTRDSTDTQYF
TRBV7-2,NA,TRBJ2-5,NA,TGTGCCTCCCGACAGGGACTACAAGAGACCCAGTACTTC,CASRQGLQETQYF
TRBV2,NA,TRBJ1-4,NA,TGTGCCAGCACCCTGGGGGTGGGTAATGAAAAACTGTTTTTT,CASTLGVGNEKLFF
TRBV7-6,few,TRBJ1-1,NA,TGTGCCAGCAGCTTAGAGGGATGGGACACTGAAGCTTTCTTT,CASSLEGWDTEAFF
TRBV20-1,once,TRBJ2-1,NA,TGCAGTGCTCTAGGAGGAGGTGAGCAGTTCTTC,CSALGGGEQFF
TRBV9,NA,TRBJ1-1,NA,TGTGCCAGCAGCGTGAGCCCAATGAACACTGAAGCTTTCTTT,CASSVSPMNTEAFF
TRBV28,NA,TRBJ2-7,TRBD1,TGTGCCAGCAGTTCACCAGGGGACAGGGGATACGAGCAGTACTTC,CASSSPGDRGYEQYF
TRBV10-1,NA,TRBJ1-5,TRBD1,TGCGCCAGCAGCCACGACAGGGAGCGTCGCAATCAGCCCCAGCATTTT,CASSHDRERRNQPQHF
TRBV13,few,TRBJ2-7,NA,TGTGCCAGCAGCTTACGTTCAGGGGAGCAGTACTTC,CASSLRSGEQYF
TRBV7-3,NA,TRBJ2-7,NA,TGTGCCAGCAGCTCCCAACCAGGGGAGCAGTACTTC,CASSSQPGEQYF
TRBV29-1,NA,TRBJ2-3,NA,TGCAGCGTTGGGAGACTCGAAGGGCAGTATTTT,CSVGRLEGQYF
TRBV5-4,few,TRBJ2-1,NA,TGTGCCAGCAGCCCTTTCGGCCTCTCCTACAATGAGCAGTTCTTC,CASSPFGLSYNEQFF
TRBV5-6,NA,TRBJ2-7,TRBD1,TGTGCCAGCAGCTTACAGGGGGCGGACGAGCAGTACTTC,CASSLQGADEQYF
TRBV18,NA,TRBJ1-2,NA,TGTGCCAGCTCAAATCGGGGTAACTATGGCTACACCTTC,CASSNRGNYGYTF
TRBV7-2,NA,TRBJ1-1,NA,TGTGCCAGCAGCTTAGGTTTTTGGGTTGACACTGAAGCTTTCTTT,CASSLGFWVDTEAFF
TRBV2,NA,TRBJ2-5,TRBD2,TGTGCCAGCAAGGCACTAGCGGGAGGGGAAGAGACCCAGTACTTC,CASKALAGGEETQYF
TRBV5-1,NA,TRBJ2-6,TRBD1,TGCGCCAGTGGACAGGCGTCGAGCTCTGGGGCCAACGTCCTGACTTTC,CASGQASSSGANVLTF
TRBV9,once,TRBJ2-3,TRBD1,TGTGCCAGCAGCGTAGACCCGGGACAGGGTGGTACGCAGTATTTT,CASSVDPGQGGTQYF
TRBV11-1,NA,TRBJ2-7,TRBD2,TGTGCCAGCAGCCACTTGGCTAGCGGGAGAAAATTCACCTACGAGCAGTACTTC,CASSHLASGRKFTYEQYF
TRBV4-1,NA,TRBJ2-3,NA,TGCGCCAGCAGCCAAGATCCCCAGACAGATACGCAGTATTTT,CASSQDPQTDTQYF
TRBV9,NA,TRBJ2-2,NA,TGTGCCAGCAGCGGTGGACTGAACACCGGGGAGCTGTTTTTT,CASSGGLNTGELFF
TRBV25-1,NA,TRBJ1-3,NA,TGTGCCAGCAGAGCTTCGGGGGGAAACACCATATATTTT,CASRASGGNTIYF
TRBV7-2,NA,TRBJ2-3,TRBD2,TGTGCCAGCAGTTTAGCGGGAGGCAGGGATACGCAGTATTTT,CASSLAGGRDTQYF
TRBV2,NA,TRBJ1-2,NA,TGTGCCAGCACGGCGGAAACCTATGGCTACACCTTC,CASTAETYGYTF
TRBV5-1,NA,TRBJ2-7,NA,TGCGCCAGCAGCTTGGGAGGGCACGAGCAGTACTTC,CASSLGGHEQYF
TRBV11-2,NA,TRBJ2-7,NA,TGTGCCAGCAGCTCCCCTCGTCGTCTAGAGCAGTACTTC,CASSSPRRLEQYF
TRBV4-2,NA,TRBJ1-6,NA,TGTGCCAGCAGGCATACAGGGTCAAACTCCTATAATTCACCCCTCCACTTT,CASRHTGSNSYNSPLHF
TRBV27,NA,TRBJ2-3,NA,TGTGCCAGCAGTTTTGGCGGGGGCCGCACAGATACGCAGTATTTT,CASSFGGGRTDTQYF
TRBV4-1,NA,TRBJ2-1,NA,TGCGCCAGCAGCCAAGGACCGAGCGGGCGAGGGGAGCAGTTCTTC,CASSQGPSGRGEQFF
TRBV6-6,NA,TRBJ1-2,NA,TGTGCCAGCAGTCCAGGGAGAGCTAACTATGGCTACACCTTC,CASSPGRANYGYTF
TRBV2,NA,TRBJ2-1,TRBD1,TGTGCCAGCAGTGATTTTACAGGGGGCCGGAATGAGCAGTTCTTC,CASSDFTGGRNEQFF
TRBV6-5,NA,TRBJ2-2,NA,TGTGCCAGCACCTCGGCAGGGTATAGAGTCGGGGAGCTGTTTTTT,CASTSAGYRVGELFF
TRBV18,NA,TRBJ1-1,NA,TGTGCCAGCTCACTCGAGAACACTGAAGCTTTCTTT,CASSLENTEAFF
TRBV7-9,few,TRBJ2-7,TRBD1,TGTGCCAGCAGCTGGACAGGGTATGCCTACGAGCAGTACTTC,CASSWTGYAYEQYF
TRBV29-1,NA,TRBJ2-3,TRBD1,TGCAGCGTTAGAAAGGTTGGGACAGGGAGCACAGATACGCAGTATTTT,CSVRKVGTGSTDTQYF
TRBV2,NA,TRBJ1-5,TRBD1,TGTGCCAGCAAAAGGGAGGGACAGGGCAATCAGCCCCAGCATTTT,CASKREGQGNQPQHF
TRBV6-5,NA,TRBJ1-4,TRBD1,TGTGCCAGCAGCTTTGACAGGGGTGAAAAACTGTTTTTT,CASSFDRGEKLFF
TRBV5-1,NA,TRBJ2-5,TRBD2,TGCGCCAGCAGCTTGGGGGTAGCGGGGGGCCACCAAGAGACCCAGTACTTC,CASSLGVAGGHQETQYF
TRBV28,NA,TRBJ2-5,NA,TGTGCCAGCAGTTTTTATGGGGGGCAGGAGACCCAGTACTTC,CASSFYGGQETQYF
TRBV5-4,NA,TRBJ1-3,NA,TGTGCCAGCAGGGGGATGGGCTCTGGAAACACCATATATTTT,CASRGMGSGNTIYF
TRBV6-1,NA,TRBJ1-6,TRBD1,TGTGCCAGCAGTGTCAGGCAGGGGGATTCACCCCTCCACTTT,CASSVRQGDSPLHF
TRBV19,NA,TRBJ2-1,TRBD2,TGTGCCAGTAGTATAGATGAACTAGCGGGGGGGTTAAATGAGCAGTTCTTC,CASSIDELAGGLNEQFF
TRBV2,NA,TRBJ2-3,NA,TGTGCCAGCAGGGGGGCTAGCACAGATACGCAGTATTTT,CASRGASTDTQYF
TRBV7-8,NA,TRBJ1-1,NA,TGTGCCAGCAGCTTAAGCCCTCTTAGGAACACTGAAGCTTTCTTT,CASSLSPLRNTEAFF
TRBV6-1,NA,TRBJ2-2,TRBD1,TGTGCCAGCATGGGACAGTTTCTGACCGGGGAGCTGTTTTTT,CASMGQFLTGELFF
TRBV10-3,few,TRBJ2-7,TRBD2,TGTGCCATCAGTGCGGGGACTAAGCACGAGCAGTACTTC,CAISAGTKHEQYF
TRBV6-6,NA,TRBJ2-1,TRBD1,TGTGCCAGCAGTTCCCGGACAGGGAAGCAGTTCTTC,CASSSRTGKQFF
TRBV7-9,NA,TRBJ2-7,NA,TGTGCCAGCAGCCCTGGCAGGTCCTCCTACGAGCAGTACTTC,CASSPGRSSYEQYF
TRBV5-1,NA,TRBJ2-3,NA,TGCGCCAGCAGCTTGTACGGCACAGATACGCAGTATTTT,CASSLYGTDTQYF